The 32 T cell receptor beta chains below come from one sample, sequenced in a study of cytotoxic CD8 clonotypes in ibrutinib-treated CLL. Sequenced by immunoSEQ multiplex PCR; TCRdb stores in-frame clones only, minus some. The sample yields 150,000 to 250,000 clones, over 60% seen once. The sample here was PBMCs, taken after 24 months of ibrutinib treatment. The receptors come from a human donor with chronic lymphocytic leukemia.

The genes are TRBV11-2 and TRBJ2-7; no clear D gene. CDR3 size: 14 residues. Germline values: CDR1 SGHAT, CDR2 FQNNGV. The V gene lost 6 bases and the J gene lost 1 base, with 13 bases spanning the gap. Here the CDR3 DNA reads TGTGCCAGCAGGCAGAACAAAATTTCCTACGAGCAGTACTTC. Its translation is CASRQNKISYEQYF.

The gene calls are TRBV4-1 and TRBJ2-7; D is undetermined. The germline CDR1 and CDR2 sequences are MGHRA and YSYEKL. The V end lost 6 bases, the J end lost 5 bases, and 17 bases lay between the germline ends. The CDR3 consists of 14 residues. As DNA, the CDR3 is TGCGCCAGCAGACACGGCGCCGGAGAGGACGAGCAGTACTTC. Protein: CASRHGAGEDEQYF.

The CDR3 loop reads CASSPRGGRATEAFF. DNA for the CDR3: TGTGCCAGCAGCCCCCGGGGGGGAAGGGCCACTGAAGCTTTCTTT. This rearrangement joins TRBV4-2 to TRBJ1-1, with D possibly matching TRBD1 (5 bases). Trimming pared 4 bases from V and 4 bases from J, leaving 16 bases between. The CDR3 runs to 15 residues. Germline V CDR1 and CDR2: LGHNA, YNFKEQ.

DNA of the CDR3: TGTGCCAGCAGTTTATATGGGGGCGTGAACTATGGCTACACCTTC. Translation: CASSLYGGVNYGYTF. This chain joins TRBV27 and TRBJ1-2; TRBD1 is a possible D gene (6 bases). Trimming pared 1 base from V and 2 bases from J, leaving 11 bases between. The CDR3 runs 15 residues. The germline V gene has CDR1 MNHEY and CDR2 SMNVEV (reference sequence).

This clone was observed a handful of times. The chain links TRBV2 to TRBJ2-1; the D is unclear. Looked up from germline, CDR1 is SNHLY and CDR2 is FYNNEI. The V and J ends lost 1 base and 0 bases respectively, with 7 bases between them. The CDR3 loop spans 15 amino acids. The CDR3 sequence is CASSEGSISYNEQFF. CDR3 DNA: TGTGCCAGCAGTGAAGGCTCAATCTCCTACAATGAGCAGTTCTTC.

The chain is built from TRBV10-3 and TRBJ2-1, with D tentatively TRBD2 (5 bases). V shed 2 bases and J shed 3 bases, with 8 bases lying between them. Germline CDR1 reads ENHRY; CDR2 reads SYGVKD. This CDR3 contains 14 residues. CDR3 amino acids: CAISESSDYNEQFF. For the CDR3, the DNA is TGTGCCATCAGTGAGAGTAGCGACTACAATGAGCAGTTCTTC.

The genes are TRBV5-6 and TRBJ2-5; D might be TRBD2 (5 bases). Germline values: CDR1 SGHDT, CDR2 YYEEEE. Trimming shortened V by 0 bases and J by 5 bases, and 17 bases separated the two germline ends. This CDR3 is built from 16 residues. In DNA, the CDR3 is TGTGCCAGCAGCTTGGGCGGAGGAGTAGCGCAGGAGACCCAGTACTTC. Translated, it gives CASSLGGGVAQETQYF.

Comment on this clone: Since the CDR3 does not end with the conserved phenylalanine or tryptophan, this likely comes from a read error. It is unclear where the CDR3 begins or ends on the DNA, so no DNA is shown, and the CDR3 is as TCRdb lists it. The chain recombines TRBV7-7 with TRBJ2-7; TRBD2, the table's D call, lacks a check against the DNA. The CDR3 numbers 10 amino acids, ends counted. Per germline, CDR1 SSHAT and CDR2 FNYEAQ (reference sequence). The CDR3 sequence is CASSFSGSVN.

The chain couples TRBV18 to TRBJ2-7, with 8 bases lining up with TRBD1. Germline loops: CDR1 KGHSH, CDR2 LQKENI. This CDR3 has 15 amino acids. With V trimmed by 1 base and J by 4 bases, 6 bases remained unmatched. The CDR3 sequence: CASSPQSQGDYEQYF. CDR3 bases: TGTGCCAGCTCACCACAATCACAGGGGGATTACGAGCAGTACTTC.

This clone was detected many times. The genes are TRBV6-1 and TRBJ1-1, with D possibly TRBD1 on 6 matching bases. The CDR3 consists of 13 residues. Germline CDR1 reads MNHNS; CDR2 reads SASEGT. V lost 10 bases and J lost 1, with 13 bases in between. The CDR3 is CATGRGENTEAFF. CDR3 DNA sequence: TGTGCCACCGGGAGGGGGGAGAACACTGAAGCTTTCTTT.

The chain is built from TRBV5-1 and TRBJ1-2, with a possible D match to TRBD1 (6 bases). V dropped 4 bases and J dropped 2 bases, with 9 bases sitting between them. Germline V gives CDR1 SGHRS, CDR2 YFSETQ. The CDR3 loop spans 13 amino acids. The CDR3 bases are TGCGCCAGCAGCGAGGGACAAAACTATGGCTACACCTTC. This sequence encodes CASSEGQNYGYTF.

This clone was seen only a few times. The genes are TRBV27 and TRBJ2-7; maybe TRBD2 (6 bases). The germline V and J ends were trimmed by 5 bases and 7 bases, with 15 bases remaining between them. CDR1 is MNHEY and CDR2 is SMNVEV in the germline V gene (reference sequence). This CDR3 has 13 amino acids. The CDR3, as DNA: TGTGCCAGCAGTGGCGGGGCGGCTGGAGAGCAGTACTTC. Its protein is CASSGGAAGEQYF.

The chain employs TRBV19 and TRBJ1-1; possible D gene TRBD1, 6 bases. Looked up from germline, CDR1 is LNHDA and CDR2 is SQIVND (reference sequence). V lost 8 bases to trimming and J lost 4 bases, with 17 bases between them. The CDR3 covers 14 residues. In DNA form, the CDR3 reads TGTGCCAGTGGCTCGGGGGGCATGGGCACTGAAGCTTTCTTT. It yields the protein CASGSGGMGTEAFF.

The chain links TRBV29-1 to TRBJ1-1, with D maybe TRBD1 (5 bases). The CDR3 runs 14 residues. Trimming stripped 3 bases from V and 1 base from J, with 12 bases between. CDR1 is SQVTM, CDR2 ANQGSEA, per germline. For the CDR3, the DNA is TGCAGCGTTGAGGCCCAGGGAGGGAACACTGAAGCTTTCTTT. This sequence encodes CSVEAQGGNTEAFF. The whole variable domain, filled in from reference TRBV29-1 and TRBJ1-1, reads SAVISQKPSRDICQRGTSLTIQCQVDSQVTMMFWYRQQPGQSLTLIATANQGSEATYESGFVIDKFPISRPNLTFSTLTVSNMSPEDSSIYLCSVEAQGGNTEAFFGQGTRLTVV.

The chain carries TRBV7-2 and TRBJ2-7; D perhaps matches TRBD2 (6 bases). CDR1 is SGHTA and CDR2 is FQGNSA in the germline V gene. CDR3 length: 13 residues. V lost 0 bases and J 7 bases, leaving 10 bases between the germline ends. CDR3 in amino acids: CASSLARTTEQYF. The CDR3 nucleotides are TGTGCCAGCAGCTTAGCGCGGACTACGGAGCAGTACTTC.

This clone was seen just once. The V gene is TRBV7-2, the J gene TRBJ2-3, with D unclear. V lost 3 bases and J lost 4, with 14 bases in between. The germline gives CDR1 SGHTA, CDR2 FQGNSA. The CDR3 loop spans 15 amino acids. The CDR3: CASSLATPQSDTQYF. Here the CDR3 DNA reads TGTGCCAGCAGCTTGGCGACCCCTCAGTCAGATACGCAGTATTTT.

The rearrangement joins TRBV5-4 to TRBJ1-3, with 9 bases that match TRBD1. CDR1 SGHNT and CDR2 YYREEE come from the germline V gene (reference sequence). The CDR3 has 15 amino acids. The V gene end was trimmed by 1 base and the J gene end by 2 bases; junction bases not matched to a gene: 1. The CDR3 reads CASSLTGGAGNTIYF. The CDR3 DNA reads TGTGCCAGCAGCTTGACAGGGGGCGCTGGAAACACCATATATTTT.

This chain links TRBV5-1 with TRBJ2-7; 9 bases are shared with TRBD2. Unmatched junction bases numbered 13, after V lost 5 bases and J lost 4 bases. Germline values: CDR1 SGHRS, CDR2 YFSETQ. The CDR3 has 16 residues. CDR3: CASRILAGMELYEQYF. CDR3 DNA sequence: TGCGCCAGCAGGATTCTAGCGGGGATGGAGCTTTACGAGCAGTACTTC.

DNA of the CDR3: TGTGCCAGCAGTTATTGGGACAGGGGGTCGCAGTACTTC. Protein sequence: CASSYWDRGSQYF. The chain is built from TRBV6-6 and TRBJ2-7; 11 nucleotides align to TRBD1. Germline lookup yields CDR1 MNHNY and CDR2 SVGAGI (reference sequence). There are 13 residues in the CDR3. After removal of 3 bases from V and 9 bases from J, the junction contained 4 bases not matched to a gene.

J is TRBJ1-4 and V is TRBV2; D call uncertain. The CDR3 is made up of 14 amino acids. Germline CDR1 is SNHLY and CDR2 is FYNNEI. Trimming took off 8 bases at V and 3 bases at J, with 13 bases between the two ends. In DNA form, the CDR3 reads TGTGCCAGCGGAGAGGGCAGAGCTAATGAAAAACTGTTTTTT. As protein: CASGEGRANEKLFF.

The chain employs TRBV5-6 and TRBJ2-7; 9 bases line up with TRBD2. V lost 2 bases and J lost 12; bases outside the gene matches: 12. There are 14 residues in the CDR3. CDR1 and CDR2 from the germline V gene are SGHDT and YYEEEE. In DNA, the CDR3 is TGTGCCAGCAGCTTCGATCAACTAGCGGGCGCTCTGTACTTC. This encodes CASSFDQLAGALYF.

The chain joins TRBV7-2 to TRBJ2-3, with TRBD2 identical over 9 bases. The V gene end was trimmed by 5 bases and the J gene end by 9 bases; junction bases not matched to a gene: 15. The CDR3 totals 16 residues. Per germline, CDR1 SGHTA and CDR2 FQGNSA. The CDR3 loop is CASSKKLAGLTGTQYF. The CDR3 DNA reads TGTGCCAGCAGCAAGAAACTAGCGGGTCTAACCGGGACGCAGTATTTT.

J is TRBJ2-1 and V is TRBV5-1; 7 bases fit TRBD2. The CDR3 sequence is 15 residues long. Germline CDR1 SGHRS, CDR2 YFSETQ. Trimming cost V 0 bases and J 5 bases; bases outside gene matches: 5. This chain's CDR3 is CASSLGTRVNNEQFF. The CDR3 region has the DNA TGCGCCAGCAGCTTGGGGACTAGGGTGAACAATGAGCAGTTCTTC.

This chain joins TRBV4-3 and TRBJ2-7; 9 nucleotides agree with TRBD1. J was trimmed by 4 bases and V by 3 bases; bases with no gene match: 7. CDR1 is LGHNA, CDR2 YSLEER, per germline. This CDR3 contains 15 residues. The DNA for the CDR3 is TGCGCCAGCAGCCAGACGACAGGGGGTCTATACGAGCAGTACTTC. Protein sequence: CASSQTTGGLYEQYF.

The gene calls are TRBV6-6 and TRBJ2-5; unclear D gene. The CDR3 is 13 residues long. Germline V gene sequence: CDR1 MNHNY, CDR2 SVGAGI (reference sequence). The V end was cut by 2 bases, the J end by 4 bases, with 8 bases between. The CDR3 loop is CASSYGLTETQYF. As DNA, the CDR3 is TGTGCCAGCAGTTACGGGTTGACAGAGACCCAGTACTTC.

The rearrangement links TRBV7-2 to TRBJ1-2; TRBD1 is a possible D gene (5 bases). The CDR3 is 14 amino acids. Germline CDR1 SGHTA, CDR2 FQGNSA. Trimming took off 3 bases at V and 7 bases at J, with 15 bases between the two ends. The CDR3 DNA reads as TGTGCCAGCAGCTTGGGGACTCCCCTGTCTGGCTACACCTTC. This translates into CASSLGTPLSGYTF. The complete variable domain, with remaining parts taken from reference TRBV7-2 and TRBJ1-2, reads GAGVSQSPSNKVTEKGKDVELRCDPISGHTALYWYRQSLGQGLEFLIYFQGNSAPDKSGLPSDRFSAERTGGSVSTLTIQRTQQEDSAVYLCASSLGTPLSGYTFGSGTRLTVV.

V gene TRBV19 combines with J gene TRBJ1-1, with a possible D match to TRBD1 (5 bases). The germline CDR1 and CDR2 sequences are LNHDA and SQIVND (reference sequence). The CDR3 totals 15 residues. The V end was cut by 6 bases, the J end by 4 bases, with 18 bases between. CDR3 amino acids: CASRPLGGRATEAFF. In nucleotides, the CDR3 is TGTGCCAGTAGACCCCTGGGGGGGAGAGCCACTGAAGCTTTCTTT.

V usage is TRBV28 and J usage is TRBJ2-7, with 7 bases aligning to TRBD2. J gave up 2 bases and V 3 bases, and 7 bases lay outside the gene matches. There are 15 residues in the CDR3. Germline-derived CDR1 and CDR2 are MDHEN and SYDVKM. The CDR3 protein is CASSLGSSGTYEQYF. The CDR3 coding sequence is TGTGCCAGCAGTTTGGGGTCTAGCGGAACCTACGAGCAGTACTTC.

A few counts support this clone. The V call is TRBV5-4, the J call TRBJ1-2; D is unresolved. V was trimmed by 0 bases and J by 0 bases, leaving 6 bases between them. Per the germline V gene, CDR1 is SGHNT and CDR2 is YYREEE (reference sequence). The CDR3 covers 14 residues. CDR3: CASSLAGSNYGYTF. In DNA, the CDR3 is TGTGCCAGCAGCTTGGCAGGTTCTAACTATGGCTACACCTTC.

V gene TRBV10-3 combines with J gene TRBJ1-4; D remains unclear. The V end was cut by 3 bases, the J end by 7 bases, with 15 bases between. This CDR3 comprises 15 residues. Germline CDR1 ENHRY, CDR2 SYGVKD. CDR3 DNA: TGTGCCATCAGTGACCTTTGGGGAGATATTGAAAAACTGTTTTTT. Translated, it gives CAISDLWGDIEKLFF.

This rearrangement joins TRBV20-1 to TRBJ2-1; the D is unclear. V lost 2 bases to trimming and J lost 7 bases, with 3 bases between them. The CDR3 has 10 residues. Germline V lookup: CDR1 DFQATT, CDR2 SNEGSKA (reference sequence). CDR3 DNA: TGCAGTGCTAGAACTAATGAGCAGTTCTTC. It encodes CSARTNEQFF.

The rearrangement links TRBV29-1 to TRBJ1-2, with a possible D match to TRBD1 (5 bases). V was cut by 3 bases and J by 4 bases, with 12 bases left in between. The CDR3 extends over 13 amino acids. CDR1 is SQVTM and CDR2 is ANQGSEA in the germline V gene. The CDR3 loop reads CSVERPTAYGYTF. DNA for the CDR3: TGCAGCGTTGAGAGACCGACAGCCTATGGCTACACCTTC.